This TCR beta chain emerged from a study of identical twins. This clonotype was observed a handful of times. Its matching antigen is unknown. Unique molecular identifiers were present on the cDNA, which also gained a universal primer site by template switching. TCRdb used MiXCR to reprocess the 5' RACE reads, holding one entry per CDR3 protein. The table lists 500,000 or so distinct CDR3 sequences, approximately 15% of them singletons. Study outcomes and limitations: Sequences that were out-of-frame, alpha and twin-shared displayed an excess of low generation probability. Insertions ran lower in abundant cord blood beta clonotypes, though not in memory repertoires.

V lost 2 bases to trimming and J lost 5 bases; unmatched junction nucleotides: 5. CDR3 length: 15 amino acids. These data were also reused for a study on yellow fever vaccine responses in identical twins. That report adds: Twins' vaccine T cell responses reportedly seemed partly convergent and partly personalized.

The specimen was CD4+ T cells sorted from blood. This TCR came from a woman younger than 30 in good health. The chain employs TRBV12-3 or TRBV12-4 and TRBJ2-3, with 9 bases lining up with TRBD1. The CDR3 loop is CASSLRDRVLDTQYF. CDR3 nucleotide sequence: TGTGCCAGCAGTTTAAGGGACAGGGTTCTAGATACGCAGTATTTT.